A single sample gave rise to the 25 T cell receptor beta chains below, sequenced in a study of blood T cell repertoires in COVID-19 (dated by TCRdb to 2020 to 2022). To prepare the library, the immunoSEQ multiplex PCR assay was applied. TCRdb took this table from immuneACCESS and kept in-frame rearrangements with V and J called. Such tables lack part of the clones; where checked against another copy, unresolved V genes explain under half of the gap, and the rest is unexplained. Counted in this sample were around 120,000 clones; 78% of them appeared once. The ten largest clones represent roughly 2.1% of the sample. The sequenced sample was peripheral blood. The source is a man aged 65 to 79 with acute or convalescent COVID-19.

This clone was seen more than once but under ten times. The J gene is TRBJ1-3, the V gene TRBV5-4, with D uncertain. Germline assignment: CDR1 SGHNT and CDR2 YYREEE (reference sequence). This CDR3 comprises 16 residues. V was shortened by 5 bases and J by 0 bases, with 15 bases between the two germline ends. Here the CDR3 DNA reads TGTGCCAGCAGGAGGGAGCCCGCAGTCTCTGGAAACACCATATATTTT. Translating it yields CASRREPAVSGNTIYF.

CDR3 loop: CAWSKYSSYNEQFF. CDR3 DNA sequence: TGTGCCTGGAGTAAGTACTCCTCCTACAATGAGCAGTTCTTC. The chain recombines TRBV30 with TRBJ2-1; no clear D. The V end lost 2 bases, the J end lost 0 bases, and 8 bases lay between the germline ends. The germline V gene encodes CDR1 GTSNPN and CDR2 SVGIG (reference sequence). There are 14 residues in the CDR3.

This rearrangement joins TRBV3-1 (or the pseudogene TRBV3-2) to TRBJ2-1; 12 nucleotides match TRBD2. With V trimmed by 0 bases and J by 6 bases, 12 bases remained unmatched. The germline CDR1 and CDR2 sequences are LGHDT and YNNKEL (reference sequence). CDR3 size: 19 residues. The CDR3 here is CASSQDSSPLAGGVNEQFF. CDR3 coding DNA: TGTGCCAGCAGCCAAGATAGTTCCCCACTAGCGGGGGGAGTCAATGAGCAGTTCTTC.

CDR3 sequence (DNA): TGTGCCAGCAGTTTTTCACAGGGGGCCGGTGAGCAGTACTTC. Its translation: CASSFSQGAGEQYF. The gene calls are TRBV9 and TRBJ2-7; 9 bases line up with TRBD1. The CDR3 covers 14 residues. Trimming at V came to 5 bases and at J to 7 bases, leaving 10 bases not matched to a gene. Germline V lookup: CDR1 SGDLS, CDR2 YYNGEE.

The CDR3 reads CASSILGAGQPQHF. CDR3 DNA sequence: TGTGCCAGTAGTATATTGGGAGCGGGACAGCCCCAGCATTTT. The rearrangement joins TRBV19 to TRBJ1-5; D is unclear. Germline CDR1 LNHDA, CDR2 SQIVND (reference sequence). The CDR3 is 14 residues long. V lost 2 bases to trimming and J lost 7 bases, with 12 bases between them.

This clone was observed once. The rearrangement links TRBV18 to TRBJ1-4, with 7 nucleotides matching TRBD1. CDR3 length: 15 amino acids. From germline, CDR1 is KGHSH and CDR2 LQKENI. The V gene end was trimmed by 0 bases and the J gene end by 5 bases; junction bases not matched to a gene: 3. The CDR3 DNA follows: TGTGCCAGCTCACCACCGGGACAGAGAAATGAAAAACTGTTTTTT. Its protein is CASSPPGQRNEKLFF.

The V gene is TRBV19, the J gene TRBJ1-4; the D gene is possibly TRBD1 (6 bases). V was cut by 2 bases and J by 4 bases, with 11 bases left in between. The CDR3 contains 15 residues. Germline lookup yields CDR1 LNHDA and CDR2 SQIVND (reference sequence). CDR3 amino acids: CASSITGPINEKLFF. Written as DNA, the CDR3 is TGTGCCAGTAGTATAACAGGGCCGATTAATGAAAAACTGTTTTTT. Filled out from reference TRBV19 and TRBJ1-4, the complete variable domain reads DGGITQSPKYLFRKEGQNVTLSCEQNLNHDAMYWYRQDPGQGLRLIYYSQIVNDFQKGDIAEGYSVSREKKESFPLTVTSAQKNPTAFYLCASSITGPINEKLFFGSGTQLSVL.

The chain employs TRBV29-1 and TRBJ2-7; TRBD1 matches at 8 bases. Germline loops: CDR1 SQVTM, CDR2 ANQGSEA. V was clipped by 7 bases and J by 6 bases; unmatched bases: 11. This CDR3 is built from 13 residues. CDR3 in DNA: TGCAGCGCCACGCTCACTCAGGGGGCCGAGCAGTACTTC. It is translated as CSATLTQGAEQYF.

The chain employs TRBV11-2 and TRBJ1-5, with D possibly being TRBD1 (6 bases). In germline, CDR1 is SGHAT, CDR2 FQNNGV. The CDR3 runs 12 residues. Trimming took 6 bases from V and 9 from J, leaving 12 bases between them. The CDR3, as DNA: TGTGCCAGCAGGGGGGCGATGGGGCCCCAGCATTTT. This translates into CASRGAMGPQHF.

This sequence joins TRBV19 and TRBJ1-1, with 8 bases that match TRBD1. The CDR3 length is 13 residues. The trim removed 7 bases at V and 4 bases at J, leaving 5 bases unmatched. Per the germline V gene, CDR1 is LNHDA and CDR2 is SQIVND (reference sequence). CDR3 DNA sequence: TGTGCCAGTATTCCAGGGGGCCTCACTGAAGCTTTCTTT. As protein: CASIPGGLTEAFF.

This clone was observed a few times. The chain couples TRBV4-1 to TRBJ1-1; possible D gene TRBD1, 5 bases. V lost 1 base, J lost 1 base, and 13 bases lay in between. Germline lookup yields CDR1 MGHRA and CDR2 YSYEKL. The CDR3 covers 16 residues. The CDR3 region is CASSQVRTRPNTEAFF. The CDR3 DNA is TGCGCCAGCAGCCAAGTTCGGACACGGCCGAACACTGAAGCTTTCTTT.

This chain joins TRBV6-5 and TRBJ2-7, with unresolved D. The CDR3 extends over 15 amino acids. The germline V gene has CDR1 MNHEY and CDR2 SVGAGI. Trimming left V 0 bases short and J 1 base short, with 10 bases between. The CDR3 bases are TGTGCCAGCAGTTACTCGATTCACAGTTCCTACGAGCAGTACTTC. It codes for CASSYSIHSSYEQYF.

The rearrangement joins TRBV24-1 to TRBJ2-5; 15 nucleotides agree with TRBD2. Germline CDR1 and CDR2: KGHDR and SFDVKD. Trimming cost V 4 bases and J 5 bases; bases outside gene matches: 7. The CDR3 consists of 17 residues. CDR3 residues: CATSEGTSGGNRETQYF. The DNA of the CDR3 is TGTGCCACCAGTGAAGGGACTAGCGGGGGGAATAGGGAGACCCAGTACTTC.

The rearrangement uses TRBV29-1 and TRBJ2-6; a possible D gene is TRBD2 (6 bases). Germline assignment: CDR1 SQVTM and CDR2 ANQGSEA. V was trimmed by 4 bases and J by 0 bases, leaving 16 bases between them. This CDR3 region has 17 residues. CDR3 protein: CSVADGGRVSGANVLTF. The CDR3 coding sequence is TGCAGCGTTGCAGACGGGGGACGGGTCTCTGGGGCCAACGTCCTGACTTTC.

This clone was recorded many times. The chain is built from TRBV10-1 and TRBJ2-7, with TRBD1 as a possible D gene (5 bases). Trimming stripped 4 bases from V and 3 bases from J, with 13 bases between. Germline V gene sequence: CDR1 WNHNN, CDR2 SYGVQD (reference sequence). The CDR3 extends over 14 amino acids. This CDR3 reads CASSVGHRNYEQYF. The CDR3 coding sequence is TGCGCCAGCAGTGTTGGGCACAGGAACTACGAGCAGTACTTC.

V is TRBV23-1 and J is TRBJ1-2; D not resolved. TRBV23-1 is an ORF; its function is uncertain. There are 12 residues in the CDR3. Trimming took off 4 bases at V and 11 bases at J, with 14 bases between the two ends. CDR3 DNA sequence: TGCGCCAGCAGTCTCGACTCGGCCGGGTACACCTTC. Its protein product is CASSLDSAGYTF.

CDR3 amino acids: CASSVGVTVNYGYTF. CDR3 nucleotide sequence: TGTGCCAGCAGCGTAGGGGTGACAGTTAACTATGGCTACACCTTC. The chain employs TRBV9 and TRBJ1-2, with D possibly matching TRBD1 (5 bases). V was clipped by 0 bases and J by 1 base, with 10 bases between them. CDR3 length: 15 amino acids. Per the germline V gene, CDR1 is SGDLS and CDR2 is YYNGEE.

This chain links TRBV7-2 with TRBJ1-6; D unclear. The V end lost 3 bases, the J end lost 3 bases, and 6 bases lay between the germline ends. The CDR3 has 14 amino acids. The germline V gene has CDR1 SGHTA and CDR2 FQGNSA. For the CDR3, the DNA is TGTGCCAGCAGCTTGGGCAGCTATAATTCACCCCTCCACTTT. Its translation: CASSLGSYNSPLHF.

In this sample, this clone turned up a few times. The chain employs TRBV3-1 (or the pseudogene TRBV3-2) and TRBJ2-3; D gene uncertain. The V and J ends lost 4 bases and 1 base respectively, with 6 bases between them. The germline CDR1 and CDR2 sequences are LGHDT and YNNKEL (reference sequence). The CDR3 sequence is 13 residues long. For the CDR3, the DNA is TGTGCCAGCAGCCCCGGTCGCACAGATACGCAGTATTTT. Protein product: CASSPGRTDTQYF.

The chain joins TRBV6-2 or TRBV6-3 to TRBJ1-2, with 8 bases that match TRBD1. Germline V gene data show CDR1 as MNHEY and CDR2 as SVGEGT. There are 15 residues in the CDR3. Trimming at V came to 2 bases and at J to 0 bases, leaving 2 bases not matched to a gene. CDR3 DNA sequence: TGTGCCAGCAGTTACGGGACAGGAGCTAACTATGGCTACACCTTC. Protein sequence: CASSYGTGANYGYTF.

The genes are TRBV5-4 and TRBJ1-2, with D perhaps matching TRBD1 (5 bases). Per germline, CDR1 SGHNT and CDR2 YYREEE (reference sequence). The CDR3 covers 14 residues. The V and J ends lost 4 bases and 4 bases respectively, with 14 bases between them. As DNA, the CDR3 is TGTGCCAGCAGCGCCGATCAGGGTTCCTATGGCTACACCTTC. The encoded protein is CASSADQGSYGYTF.

CDR3 sequence (DNA): TGTGCCAGTAGTGACCGGGGGGGCCTCCACAATGAGCAGTTCTTC. Protein sequence: CASSDRGGLHNEQFF. The rearrangement links TRBV19 to TRBJ2-1, with 8 bases identical to TRBD2. The CDR3 covers 15 residues. CDR1 is LNHDA and CDR2 is SQIVND in the germline V gene (reference sequence). The ends lost 5 bases at V and 5 bases at J; junction bases unmatched: 8.

The chain joins TRBV7-2 to TRBJ2-5, with D perhaps TRBD2 (7 bases). The CDR3 totals 15 residues. From germline, CDR1 is SGHTA and CDR2 FQGNSA. Trimming left V 5 bases short and J 4 bases short, with 17 bases between. The CDR3 nucleotides read TGTGCCAGCAGCAATCCGACAGGCGGGAGAGAGACCCAGTACTTC. Its translation: CASSNPTGGRETQYF.

The V gene is TRBV4-1, the J gene TRBJ2-5, with 7 nucleotides matching TRBD1. The germline V gene encodes CDR1 MGHRA and CDR2 YSYEKL. V shed 1 base, J shed 5 bases, and the junction held 4 bases outside the gene matches. The CDR3 has 14 amino acids. In DNA, the CDR3 is TGCGCCAGCAGCCAAGGAGACAGGGCGGAGACCCAGTACTTC. This codes for CASSQGDRAETQYF.

This sequence joins TRBV7-2 and TRBJ1-6; D is possibly TRBD1 (5 bases). There are 18 residues in the CDR3. Per germline, CDR1 SGHTA and CDR2 FQGNSA. Between the trimmed V and J ends, which lost 2 bases and 0 bases, there was a span of 14 bases. The CDR3 sequence: CASSLRGRPSSYNSPLHF. The CDR3 DNA reads TGTGCCAGCAGCTTAAGGGGTCGGCCGAGCTCCTATAATTCACCCCTCCACTTT. The entire variable domain, with the rest obtained from reference TRBV7-2 and TRBJ1-6, is as follows: GAGVSQSPSNKVTEKGKDVELRCDPISGHTALYWYRQSLGQGLEFLIYFQGNSAPDKSGLPSDRFSAERTGGSVSTLTIQRTQQEDSAVYLCASSLRGRPSSYNSPLHFGNGTRLTVT.